This T cell receptor beta chain comes out of a study of naive and memory T cell subsets. The beta constant-region primer was an equimolar mix of two oligonucleotides covering TRBC1 and TRBC2. Nested alpha and beta constant-region primers with the SP2 primer drove four PCR rounds on ligated cDNA. The cDNA 3' end received a ligated single-stranded oligonucleotide carrying the SP2 primer and a 12-nucleotide UMI. TCRdb called the UMI-ligation and nested PCR reads again in MiXCR, with one record for every CDR3 protein. In the table there are approximately 140,000 distinct CDR3 sequences, 20% to 25% of which are singletons. The CDR3 is 14 amino acids. CDR1 is SGHDT and CDR2 is YYEEEE in the germline V gene. V lost 4 bases, J lost 8 bases, and 18 bases lay in between. Only one count was recorded for this clonotype. Its antigen is still unknown. Study-wide findings and caveats: Naive repertoires, especially CD8, held a few larger clonotypes, possibly memory cells re-expressing CD45RA.

The chain couples TRBV5-6 to TRBJ1-1; possibly TRBD1 for D (5 bases). Sequencing used naive CD4+ T cells from blood. The TCR originated in a human donor in good health. CDR3 in amino acids: CASSNNRKKREAFF. The CDR3 nucleotides read TGTGCCAGCAGCAACAACAGGAAGAAGCGGGAAGCTTTCTTT.